This is a list of T cell receptor beta chains from one sample in a study of cytomegalovirus exposure and HLA in healthy donors. Assay: immunoSEQ multiplex PCR; the TCRdb copy retains only in-frame clones and omits some. This sample has about 170,000 clones, with about nine tenths found just once. Sequencing input: PBMCs. The receptors were gathered from a man between 18 and 29 years old in good health and CMV-seropositive. The CDR3 runs from the conserved cysteine through the conserved F or W.

TRBV4-2,TRBJ2-1,16,CASRSTRLGPFNEQFF
TRBV28,TRBJ2-2,18,CASRAGTSGRGGTGELFF
TRBV4-3,TRBJ2-2,16,CASSQGVGDFTGELFF
TRBV10-3,TRBJ1-2,13,CAISEPGLYGYTF
TRBV6-5,TRBJ2-2,15,CASSYSLAGSRELFF
TRBV28,TRBJ2-7,11,CASSYGGEQYF
TRBV7-9,TRBJ2-2,17,CASRSPGTSGRIGELFF
TRBV14,TRBJ2-7,16,CASSQAPGQGTYEQYF
TRBV21-1,TRBJ1-2,12,CASSIRGNGYTF
TRBV28,TRBJ2-7,15,CASSPRRGLYYEQYF
TRBV5-1,TRBJ2-4,16,CASSRGQGIAKNIQYF
TRBV4-1,TRBJ2-1,18,CASSQGSQLAGVLNEQFF
TRBV2,TRBJ2-1,15,CASSGGQGVGNEQFF
TRBV14,TRBJ2-1,15,CASRRTGKGVYEQFF
TRBV7-2,TRBJ1-1,14,CASSFTLGQTEAFF
TRBV6-1,TRBJ1-1,16,CASSEYGVGGDTEAFF
TRBV19,TRBJ2-7,15,CASSMGTGHSYEQYF
TRBV4-2,TRBJ2-1,16,CASSQEASGAYNEQFF
TRBV29-1,TRBJ2-1,15,CSVVGSGGSYNEQFF
TRBV4-3,TRBJ2-7,13,CASSLVRDREQYF
TRBV7-3,TRBJ2-3,14,CASSSTGTTDTQYF
TRBV5-1,TRBJ2-3,17,CASSYRGGALGTDTQYF
TRBV7-3,TRBJ2-1,15,CASSSPTSGSDEQFF
TRBV5-1,TRBJ1-4,16,CASSLGPAGGGEKLFF
TRBV7-9,TRBJ2-1,16,CASSLAGGGSYNEQFF
TRBV7-2,TRBJ2-7,15,CASSSGLKSLYEQYF
TRBV27,TRBJ2-1,15,CASLQSREGYNEQFF
TRBV7-9,TRBJ1-4,14,CASSLRQGGEKLFF
TRBV5-8,TRBJ2-3,18,CASSLIFDRGFATDTQYF
TRBV9,TRBJ2-7,13,CASSGGLSPQQYF
TRBV4-1,TRBJ2-1,13,CASSRGRSDEQFF
TRBV7-2,TRBJ2-2,15,CASRARGAGTGELFF